This T cell receptor (beta chain) came from a study of early T cells in non-severe SARS-CoV-2 infection. At the level of the study: Sequencing input comprised bulk RNA from unsorted whole blood; chain pairing was not available.

V dropped 0 bases and J dropped 7 bases, with 5 bases sitting between them. Germline V gene sequence: CDR1 SGHRS, CDR2 YFSETQ. CDR3 length: 13 residues. TCRdb ran MiXCR on the 5' RACE reads and lists one entry per CDR3 protein. The profile shows 100,000 to 150,000 distinct CDR3 sequences, just under 15% of them singletons. This clonotype was seen ten or more times. Source material: whole blood. The genes are TRBV5-1 and TRBJ1-6; no reliable D call. The origin of this receptor is an adult who was a healthcare worker with PCR-confirmed SARS-CoV-2 infection or an uninfected control (not recorded which). The CDR3 protein is CASSLGVNSPLHF. CDR3 DNA: TGCGCCAGCAGCTTGGGGGTAAATTCACCCCTCCACTTT.